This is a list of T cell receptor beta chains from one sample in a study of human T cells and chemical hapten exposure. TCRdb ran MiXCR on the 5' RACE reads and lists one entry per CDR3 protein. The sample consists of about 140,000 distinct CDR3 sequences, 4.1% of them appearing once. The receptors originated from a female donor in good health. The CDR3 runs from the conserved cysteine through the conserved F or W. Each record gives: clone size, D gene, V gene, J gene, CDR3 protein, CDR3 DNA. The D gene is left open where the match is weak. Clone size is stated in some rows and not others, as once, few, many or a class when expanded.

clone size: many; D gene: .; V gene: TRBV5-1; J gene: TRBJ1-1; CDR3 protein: CASKQRGGPMNTEAFF; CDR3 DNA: TGCGCCAGCAAGCAGAGAGGGGGACCTATGAACACTGAAGCTTTCTTT
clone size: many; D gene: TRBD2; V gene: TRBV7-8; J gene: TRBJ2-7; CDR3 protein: CASSRHQALVWASGGYEQYF; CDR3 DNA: TGTGCCAGCAGCCGGCACCAAGCTCTGGTTTGGGCTAGCGGGGGCTACGAGCAGTACTTC
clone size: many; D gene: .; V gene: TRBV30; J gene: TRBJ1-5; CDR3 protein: CAWSVRRGSSGSNQPQHF; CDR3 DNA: TGTGCCTGGAGTGTGAGGAGAGGGAGTAGTGGGAGCAATCAGCCCCAGCATTTT
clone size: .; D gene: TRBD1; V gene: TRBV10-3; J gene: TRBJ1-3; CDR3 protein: CAISVTGASSGNTIYF; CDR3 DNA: TGTGCCATCAGTGTAACAGGGGCTTCCTCTGGAAACACCATATATTTT
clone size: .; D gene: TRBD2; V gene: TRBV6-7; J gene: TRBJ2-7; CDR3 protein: CASSYGSSGGNQRTIYEQYF; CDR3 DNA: TGTGCCAGCAGTTACGGCTCTAGCGGGGGCAACCAACGGACAATCTACGAGCAGTACTTC
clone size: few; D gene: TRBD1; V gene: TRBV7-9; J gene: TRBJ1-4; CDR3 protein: CASSPGQGGEKLFF; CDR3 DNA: TGTGCCAGCAGCCCTGGACAGGGTGGAGAAAAACTGTTTTTT
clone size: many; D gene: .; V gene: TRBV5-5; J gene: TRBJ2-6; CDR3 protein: CASSLEGTGANVLTF; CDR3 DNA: TGTGCCAGCAGCTTGGAGGGGACCGGGGCCAACGTCCTGACTTTC
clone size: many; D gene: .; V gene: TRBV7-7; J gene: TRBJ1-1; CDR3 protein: CASSPNRVSPNTEAFF; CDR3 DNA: TGTGCTAGCAGCCCGAACAGGGTTTCCCCAAACACTGAAGCTTTCTTT
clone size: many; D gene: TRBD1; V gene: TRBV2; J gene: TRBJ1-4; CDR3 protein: CASRRTGVYQSEKLFF; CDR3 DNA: TGTGCCAGCAGGCGGACAGGGGTTTACCAGTCGGAAAAACTGTTTTTT
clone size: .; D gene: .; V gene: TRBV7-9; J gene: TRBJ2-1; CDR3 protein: CASSLGDLPNEQFF; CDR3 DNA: TGTGCCAGCAGCTTAGGGGACCTACCCAATGAGCAGTTCTTC
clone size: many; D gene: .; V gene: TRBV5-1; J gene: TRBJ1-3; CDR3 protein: CASGWEQSLSGNTIYF; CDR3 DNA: TGCGCCAGCGGATGGGAACAGAGCCTCTCTGGAAACACCATATATTTT
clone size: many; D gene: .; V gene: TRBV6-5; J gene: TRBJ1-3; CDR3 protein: CASSYRGAAGNTIYF; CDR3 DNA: TGTGCCAGCAGTTATCGGGGGGCTGCTGGAAACACCATATATTTT
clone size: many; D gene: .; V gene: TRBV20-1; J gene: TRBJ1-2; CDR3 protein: CSARVSGTLYTF; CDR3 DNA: TGCAGTGCTAGAGTATCCGGGACACTCTACACCTTC
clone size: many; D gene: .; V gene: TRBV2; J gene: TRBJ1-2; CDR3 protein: CASTIQQGFYGYTF; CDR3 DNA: TGTGCCAGCACAATACAACAGGGATTCTATGGCTACACCTTC
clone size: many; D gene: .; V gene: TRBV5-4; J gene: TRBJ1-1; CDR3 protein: CASSLGGRGPAFF; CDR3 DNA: TGTGCCAGCAGCTTGGGGGGCAGGGGCCCGGCTTTCTTT
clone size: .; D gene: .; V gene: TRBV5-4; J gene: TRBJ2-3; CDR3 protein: CASSLRLGGMGTDTQYF; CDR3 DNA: TGTGCCAGCAGCTTACGATTGGGCGGGATGGGGACAGATACGCAGTATTTT
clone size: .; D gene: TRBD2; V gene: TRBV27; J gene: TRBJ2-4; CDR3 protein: CASSPGLAGGFDIQYF; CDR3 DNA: TGTGCCAGCAGTCCCGGGCTAGCGGGGGGGTTTGACATTCAGTACTTC
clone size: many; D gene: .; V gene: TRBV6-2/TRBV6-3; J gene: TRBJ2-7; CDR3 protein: CASSLGHFYEQYF; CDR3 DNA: TGTGCCAGCAGTTTGGGACATTTCTACGAGCAGTACTTC
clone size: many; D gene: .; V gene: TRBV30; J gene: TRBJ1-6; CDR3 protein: CAWSVTSDTSSYNSPLHF; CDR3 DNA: TGTGCCTGGAGTGTAACCTCCGACACGAGCTCCTATAATTCACCCCTCCACTTT
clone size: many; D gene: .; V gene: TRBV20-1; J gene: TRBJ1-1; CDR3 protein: CSASGINTEAFF; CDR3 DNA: TGCAGTGCTAGCGGGATTAACACTGAAGCTTTCTTT
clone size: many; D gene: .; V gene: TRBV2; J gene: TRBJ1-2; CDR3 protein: CASSEFRVGDSGYTF; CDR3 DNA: TGTGCCAGCAGTGAGTTCCGGGTTGGGGATAGCGGCTACACCTTC
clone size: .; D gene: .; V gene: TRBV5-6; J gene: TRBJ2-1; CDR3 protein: CASSFLGGSSYNEQFF; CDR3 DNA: TGTGCCAGCAGCTTTTTAGGAGGGAGCTCCTACAATGAGCAGTTCTTC
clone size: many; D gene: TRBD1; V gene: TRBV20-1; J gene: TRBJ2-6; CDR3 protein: CSARYRGRYSGANVLTF; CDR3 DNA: TGCAGTGCTAGGTACAGGGGGCGTTACTCTGGGGCCAACGTCCTGACTTTC
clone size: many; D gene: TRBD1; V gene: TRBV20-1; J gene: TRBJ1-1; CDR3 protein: CSAPGGYLLNTEAFF; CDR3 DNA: TGCAGTGCGCCAGGGGGCTACTTGCTGAACACTGAAGCTTTCTTT
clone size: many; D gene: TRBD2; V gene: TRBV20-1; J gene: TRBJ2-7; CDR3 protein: CSARDPLAGGLSYEQYF; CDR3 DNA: TGCAGTGCTAGAGATCCGCTAGCGGGGGGTTTGTCCTACGAGCAGTACTTC
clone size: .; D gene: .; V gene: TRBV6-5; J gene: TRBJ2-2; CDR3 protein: CASSVGVFDNSGELFF; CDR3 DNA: TGTGCCAGCAGTGTAGGGGTTTTCGATAATTCCGGGGAGCTGTTTTTT
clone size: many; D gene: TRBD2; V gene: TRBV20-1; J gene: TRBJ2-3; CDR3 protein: CSARVGLAGARATDTQYF; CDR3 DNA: TGCAGTGCTAGAGTGGGACTAGCGGGGGCTCGAGCGACAGATACGCAGTATTTT
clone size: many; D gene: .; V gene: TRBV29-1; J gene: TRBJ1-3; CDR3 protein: CTAAFSGNTIYF; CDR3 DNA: TGCACCGCAGCTTTCTCTGGAAACACCATATATTTT
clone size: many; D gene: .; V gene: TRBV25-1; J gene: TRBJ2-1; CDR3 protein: CSSSRLSDEQFF; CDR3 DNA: TGTTCCAGCAGTCGCCTGAGCGATGAGCAGTTCTTC
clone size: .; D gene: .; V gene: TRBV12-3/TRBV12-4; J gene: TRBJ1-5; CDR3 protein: CASSWTLLGRGQPQHF; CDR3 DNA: TGTGCCAGCAGTTGGACACTTTTAGGAAGGGGTCAGCCCCAGCATTTT
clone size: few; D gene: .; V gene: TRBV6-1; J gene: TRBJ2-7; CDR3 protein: CASSAGGIDEQYF; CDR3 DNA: TGTGCCAGCAGTGCCGGGGGCATTGACGAGCAGTACTTC